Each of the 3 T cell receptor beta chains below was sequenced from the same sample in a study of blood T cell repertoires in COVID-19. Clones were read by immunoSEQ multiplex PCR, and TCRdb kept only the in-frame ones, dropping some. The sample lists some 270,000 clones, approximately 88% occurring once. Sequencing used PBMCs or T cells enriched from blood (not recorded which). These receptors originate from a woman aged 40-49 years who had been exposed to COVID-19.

CDR3 DNA: TGTGCCAGCAGCCAAGGGCAGGCGAATTCACCCCTCCACTTT. It encodes CASSQGQANSPLHF. The J gene is TRBJ1-6, the V gene TRBV3-1 (or the pseudogene TRBV3-2); D is ambiguous. Trimming removed 1 base from V and 7 bases from J, with 8 bases in between. The germline gives CDR1 LGHDT, CDR2 YNNKEL (reference sequence). This CDR3 spans 14 amino acids.

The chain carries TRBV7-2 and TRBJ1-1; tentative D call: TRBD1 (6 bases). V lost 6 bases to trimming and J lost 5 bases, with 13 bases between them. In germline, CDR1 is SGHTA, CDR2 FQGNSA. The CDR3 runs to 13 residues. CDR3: CASSLQGGTEAFF. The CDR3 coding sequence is TGTGCCAGCAGTCTACAGGGAGGGACTGAAGCTTTCTTT.

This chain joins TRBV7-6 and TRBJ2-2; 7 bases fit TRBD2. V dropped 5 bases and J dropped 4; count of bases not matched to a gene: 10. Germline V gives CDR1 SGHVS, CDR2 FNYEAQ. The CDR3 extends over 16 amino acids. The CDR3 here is CASSLTRGLITGELFF. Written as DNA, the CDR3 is TGTGCCAGCAGCCTAACACGGGGACTAATCACCGGGGAGCTGTTTTTT.